The 32 T cell receptor beta chains presented below share a single source sample, sequenced in a study of CD8+ T cells in alopecia areata. Treatment: oral pan-JAK inhibitor, 5-10 mg twice daily. The sequencing template was cDNA reverse transcribed from extracted RNA. Sequencing used immunoSEQ multiplex PCR; TCRdb keeps in-frame clones, though not all of them. The repertoire includes roughly 210,000 clones, around 43% of them detected once, and around 2.8% sits in the top ten. The sample was CD4+ T cells sorted from blood, taken at roughly week 36, from a patient treated with tofacitinib. The origin of the receptors is a human donor with alopecia areata.

The chain combines TRBV2 with TRBJ2-5; TRBD1 matches at 8 bases. Germline CDR1 and CDR2: SNHLY and FYNNEI. This CDR3 has 13 amino acids. V gave up 10 bases and J gave up 2 bases; unmatched junction bases: 6. The CDR3 DNA reads TGTGCCACCGCGACAGGGGAACAAGAGACCCAGTACTTC. Its translation: CATATGEQETQYF.

The V gene is TRBV2, the J gene TRBJ2-3, with a weak D call TRBD2 (6 bases). The CDR3 contains 14 residues. Trimming took off 7 bases at V and 3 bases at J, with 14 bases between the two ends. Germline V CDR1 and CDR2: SNHLY, FYNNEI. The CDR3 nucleotides read TGTGCCAGCAAGTCGGGAGTTCGAACAGATACGCAGTATTTT. It specifies CASKSGVRTDTQYF.

This sequence joins TRBV6-5 and TRBJ2-1, with D maybe TRBD2 (5 bases). The CDR3 totals 14 residues. The germline CDR1 and CDR2 sequences are MNHEY and SVGAGI. V dropped 2 bases and J dropped 8 bases, with 13 bases sitting between them. CDR3 residues: CASSYRNGGDEQFF. The CDR3 region has the DNA TGTGCCAGCAGTTACCGCAACGGAGGCGATGAGCAGTTCTTC.

The J gene is TRBJ1-2, the V gene TRBV7-9; the D is unclear. With 2 bases removed from V and 7 bases from J, the gap between germline ends came to 14 bases. From germline, CDR1 is SEHNR and CDR2 FQNEAQ (reference sequence). This CDR3 contains 14 residues. The CDR3: CASSLNGVSTGYTF. The DNA for the CDR3 is TGTGCCAGCAGCTTAAACGGGGTCTCCACTGGCTACACCTTC.

The J gene is TRBJ2-1, the V gene TRBV10-3; TRBD1 matches 9 bases. This CDR3 spans 15 amino acids. Germline trimming cut 6 bases from V and 9 bases from J; bases unmatched to any gene: 12. Germline V gives CDR1 ENHRY, CDR2 SYGVKD. For the CDR3, the DNA is TGTGCCATCAGAGAACCCGGGACAGGGAGTACTGAGCAGTTCTTC. It specifies CAIREPGTGSTEQFF.

The V gene is TRBV6-5, the J gene TRBJ2-7; D may match TRBD1 or TRBD2 (5 bases each). The V end was cut by 0 bases, the J end by 0 bases, with 9 bases between. The CDR3 has 15 amino acids. Germline values: CDR1 MNHEY, CDR2 SVGAGI. CDR3 region: CASSYSAGSSYEQYF. The CDR3 bases are TGTGCCAGCAGTTACTCGGCAGGGAGCTCCTACGAGCAGTACTTC.

This clone occurred a few times. The chain joins TRBV29-1 to TRBJ2-1; 11 bases align to TRBD2. The germline CDR1 and CDR2 sequences are SQVTM and ANQGSEA. This CDR3 has 14 residues. With 2 bases clipped from V and 6 bases from J, the junction kept 3 bases outside the gene matches. This chain's CDR3 is CSVETSGSGNEQFF. The CDR3 nucleotides are TGCAGCGTTGAAACTAGCGGGAGTGGCAATGAGCAGTTCTTC.

This clone was observed a handful of times. V is TRBV30 and J is TRBJ1-5; D is unclear. The germline gives CDR1 GTSNPN, CDR2 SVGIG (reference sequence). The V and J ends lost 0 bases and 1 base respectively, with 10 bases between them. The CDR3 has 15 amino acids. CDR3 coding DNA: TGTGCCTGGAGTGTCGGCAGCAGGAGCAATCAGCCCCAGCATTTT. Residues: CAWSVGSRSNQPQHF. The whole variable domain, filled in from reference TRBV30 and TRBJ1-5, reads SQTIHQWPATLVQPVGSPLSLECTVEGTSNPNLYWYRQAAGRGLQLLFYSVGIGQISSEVPQNLSASRPQDRQFILSSKKLLLSDSGFYLCAWSVGSRSNQPQHFGDGTRLSIL.

This clone came up a few times. This chain joins TRBV15 and TRBJ2-7, with a weak D call TRBD1 (5 bases). The V gene lost 0 bases and the J gene lost 7 bases, with 16 bases spanning the gap. This CDR3 is built from 15 residues. Germline V gives CDR1 LNHNV, CDR2 YYDKDF (reference sequence). Here the CDR3 reads CATSRDFRARREQYF. The CDR3 nucleotides are TGTGCCACCAGCAGAGACTTCAGGGCTAGGCGGGAGCAGTACTTC.

The J gene is TRBJ1-2, the V gene TRBV5-1; D not resolved. Germline values: CDR1 SGHRS, CDR2 YFSETQ. The V end lost 4 bases, the J end lost 6 bases, and 13 bases lay between the germline ends. The CDR3 has 13 residues. CDR3 coding DNA: TGCGCCAGCAGCCCGGGCCCAGCGGATGGCTACACCTTC. Its translation is CASSPGPADGYTF. The full variable domain, rest sourced from reference TRBV5-1 and TRBJ1-2, is KAGVTQTPRYLIKTRGQQVTLSCSPISGHRSVSWYQQTPGQGLQFLFEYFSETQRNKGNFPGRFSGRQFSNSRSEMNVSTLELGDSALYLCASSPGPADGYTFGSGTRLTVV.

V is TRBV6-5 and J is TRBJ1-5; D remains ambiguous. Germline CDR1 MNHEY, CDR2 SVGAGI. The V gene lost 8 bases and the J gene lost 6 bases, with 11 bases spanning the gap. The CDR3 length is 12 residues. CDR3 in DNA: TGTGCCAGCGGGTCAGCCCTTCAGCCCCAGCATTTT. Encoded protein: CASGSALQPQHF.

This clone was picked up a small number of times. The chain uses TRBV6-6 and TRBJ2-5; D is undetermined. The length of the CDR3 is 15 residues. Germline V gene lookup returns CDR1 MNHNY and CDR2 SVGAGI (reference sequence). Trimming cost V 7 bases and J 2 bases, with 17 bases left between them. The CDR3 loop reads CASTSVRAPQETQYF. DNA for the CDR3: TGTGCCAGCACCTCCGTTCGGGCACCTCAAGAGACCCAGTACTTC.

The gene calls are TRBV30 and TRBJ1-1; D is perhaps TRBD1 (5 bases). The CDR3 is 14 amino acids. V lost 3 bases and J 6 bases, leaving 17 bases between the germline ends. Germline CDR1 is GTSNPN and CDR2 is SVGIG (reference sequence). The CDR3 protein is CAWRKLSQGSEAFF. In DNA, the CDR3 is TGTGCCTGGAGGAAGTTGAGTCAGGGCTCTGAAGCTTTCTTT.

With respect to this clone: The conserved phenylalanine or tryptophan normally closing the CDR3 is absent here, so this likely arose from a read error. The limits of the CDR3 on the DNA are not certain, so only TCRdb's listed CDR3 is given. Other DNA sequences in this specimen translate into the identical CDR3. The V and J genes are TRBV23-1 and TRBJ2-7. TRBV23-1 is known as an ORF, though its function is uncertain. The CDR3 is 10 amino acids long, termini counted. Here the CDR3 reads CASSQPPRAA.

The J gene is TRBJ2-3, the V gene TRBV19; TRBD2 is a possible D gene (6 bases). The CDR3 covers 14 residues. Germline-derived CDR1 and CDR2 are LNHDA and SQIVND (reference sequence). Trimming took off 5 bases at V and 6 bases at J, with 15 bases between the two ends. Written as DNA, the CDR3 is TGTGCCAGTAGTCCCAGCGGGCCTGCCGATACGCAGTATTTT. Protein product: CASSPSGPADTQYF.

There are a few counts of this clone. The chain carries TRBV2 and TRBJ2-4; 9 nucleotides line up with TRBD2. CDR1 SNHLY and CDR2 FYNNEI come from the germline V gene. J lost 5 bases, V lost 5 bases, and 7 bases had no gene match. The CDR3 spans 15 residues. CDR3 protein: CASSYRLAGQNIQYF. CDR3 sequence (DNA): TGTGCCAGCAGTTACCGGCTAGCGGGGCAAAACATTCAGTACTTC.

The gene calls are TRBV29-1 and TRBJ1-4, with no clear D. The V and J ends lost 4 bases and 8 bases respectively, with 14 bases between them. CDR3 length equals 13 residues. Germline CDR1 SQVTM, CDR2 ANQGSEA. CDR3 nucleotide sequence: TGCAGCGTTGGTGACACCCTCCGCGAAAAACTGTTTTTT. This translates into CSVGDTLREKLFF.

The gene calls are TRBV6-6 and TRBJ1-5; TRBD1 matches 8 bases. The CDR3 is 14 amino acids. V shed 5 bases, J shed 6 bases, and the junction held 6 bases outside the gene matches. The V gene's germline CDR1 is MNHNY and CDR2 SVGAGI (reference sequence). The CDR3 spells CASSPSGGRQPQHF. The CDR3 DNA follows: TGTGCCAGCAGTCCTTCAGGGGGCCGTCAGCCCCAGCATTTT.

The chain joins TRBV19 to TRBJ1-5; tentative D call: TRBD1 (5 bases). The CDR3 runs 15 residues. CDR1 is LNHDA and CDR2 is SQIVND in the germline V gene (reference sequence). V was cut by 9 bases and J by 6 bases, with 21 bases left in between. In DNA form, the CDR3 reads TGTGCCAGCCGGCCGGGACGGGGGTCCGTTCAGCCCCAGCATTTT. Translation: CASRPGRGSVQPQHF. Using reference TRBV19 and TRBJ1-5 for the parts outside the CDR3, the full variable domain is DGGITQSPKYLFRKEGQNVTLSCEQNLNHDAMYWYRQDPGQGLRLIYYSQIVNDFQKGDIAEGYSVSREKKESFPLTVTSAQKNPTAFYLCASRPGRGSVQPQHFGDGTRLSIL.

This clone was counted only a few times. V is TRBV2 and J is TRBJ1-1; 7 bases line up with TRBD1. CDR1 SNHLY and CDR2 FYNNEI come from the germline V gene. This CDR3 has 14 residues. The V and J ends lost 6 bases and 0 bases, in that order; junction bases with no gene match: 4. The CDR3 DNA follows: TGTGCCAGCAGGGAGGACAGGCTGAACACTGAAGCTTTCTTT. This encodes CASREDRLNTEAFF.

The chain is built from TRBV28 and TRBJ2-5; the match to TRBD1 covers 7 bases. V dropped 6 bases and J dropped 4; count of bases not matched to a gene: 5. The CDR3 length is 13 residues. The germline V gene has CDR1 MDHEN and CDR2 SYDVKM. CDR3 DNA sequence: TGTGCCAGCAGGTTGCAGGGGGTAGAGACCCAGTACTTC. Protein sequence: CASRLQGVETQYF.

The CDR3 region is CAWSSGNGELFF. CDR3 DNA sequence: TGTGCCTGGAGTTCAGGGAACGGGGAGCTGTTTTTT. This chain links TRBV30 with TRBJ2-2; possible D gene TRBD1, 5 bases. Trimming shortened V by 2 bases and J by 7 bases, and 8 bases separated the two germline ends. This CDR3 contains 12 residues. Germline V gene lookup returns CDR1 GTSNPN and CDR2 SVGIG (reference sequence).

This sequence joins TRBV29-1 and TRBJ2-1; 13 nucleotides align to TRBD2. CDR3 length equals 15 residues. Germline V CDR1 and CDR2: SQVTM, ANQGSEA. J gave up 3 bases and V 4 bases, and 3 bases lay outside the gene matches. The CDR3 DNA follows: TGCAGCGTTGGACTAGCGGGAGGTCTCTACAATGAGCAGTTCTTC. Translated: CSVGLAGGLYNEQFF.

This chain links TRBV30 with TRBJ1-4, with 7 bases that match TRBD1. V dropped 1 base and J dropped 7; count of bases not matched to a gene: 6. From germline, CDR1 is GTSNPN and CDR2 SVGIG (reference sequence). CDR3 length equals 14 residues. The CDR3 coding sequence is TGTGCCTGGAGTGCCCAGGGGGGAGGTGAAAAACTGTTTTTT. Protein sequence: CAWSAQGGGEKLFF.

This clone was seen a few times. CDR3 region: CASSMGTATYEKLFF. For the CDR3, the DNA is TGTGCCAGTAGTATGGGGACGGCGACTTATGAAAAACTGTTTTTT. J is TRBJ1-4 and V is TRBV19, with D possibly being TRBD1 (5 bases). The CDR3 totals 15 residues. The germline gives CDR1 LNHDA, CDR2 SQIVND (reference sequence). Trimming shortened V by 3 bases and J by 6 bases, and 14 bases separated the two germline ends.

The V gene is TRBV14, the J gene TRBJ1-2; maybe TRBD1 (5 bases). CDR1 is SGHDN, CDR2 FVKESK, per germline. This CDR3 is built from 13 residues. The V end was cut by 5 bases, the J end by 3 bases, with 10 bases between. The CDR3 loop is CASSFQGDYGYTF. CDR3 nucleotides: TGTGCCAGCAGCTTCCAGGGAGACTATGGCTACACCTTC.

This clone was seen only a few times. The CDR3 sequence: CASSANTLNTEAFF. The CDR3 region has the DNA TGTGCCAGCAGTGCGAATACTTTGAACACTGAAGCTTTCTTT. This rearrangement joins TRBV27 to TRBJ1-1; no firm D call. Trimming shortened V by 5 bases and J by 0 bases, and 10 bases separated the two germline ends. The germline CDR1 and CDR2 sequences are MNHEY and SMNVEV (reference sequence). This CDR3 comprises 14 residues.

The chain uses TRBV6-4 and TRBJ2-1; 7 nucleotides match TRBD2. Germline CDR1 MRHNA, CDR2 SNTAGT. The junction had 5 bases not matched to a gene; V was cut back by 8 bases and J by 7 bases. This CDR3 has 12 amino acids. In nucleotides, the CDR3 is TGTGCCAGCGCGCTAGCGGATAATGAGCAGTTCTTC. Protein sequence: CASALADNEQFF.

The sample holds a few counts of this clone. This chain connects TRBV7-2 to TRBJ2-1, with TRBD2 matching 7 bases. Germline V gene data show CDR1 as SGHTA and CDR2 as FQGNSA. With V trimmed by 5 bases and J by 8 bases, 9 bases remained unmatched. CDR3 length: 14 amino acids. The CDR3 nucleotides read TGTGCCAGCAGCGTAGATCCGGGGAGGGATGAGCAGTTCTTC. It translates to CASSVDPGRDEQFF.

The V call is TRBV4-2, the J call TRBJ2-5, with D unresolved. V dropped 1 base and J dropped 7 bases, with 10 bases sitting between them. CDR1 is LGHNA and CDR2 is YNFKEQ in the germline V gene. The CDR3 consists of 13 residues. CDR3 nucleotides: TGTGCCAGCAGCCAAGGTCTTGGAGCGACCCAGTACTTC. Its translation is CASSQGLGATQYF.

This chain connects TRBV5-1 to TRBJ2-7; no firm D call. The germline V gene encodes CDR1 SGHRS and CDR2 YFSETQ. The CDR3 contains 14 residues. Trimming took off 4 bases at V and 2 bases at J, with 13 bases between the two ends. The CDR3 DNA follows: TGCGCCAGCAGCCAAACCACAGCGACCTACGAGCAGTACTTC. The encoded protein is CASSQTTATYEQYF.

This chain connects TRBV15 to TRBJ2-5; D not certain. Trimming shortened V by 0 bases and J by 4 bases, and 12 bases separated the two germline ends. CDR3 length: 15 residues. The germline gives CDR1 LNHNV, CDR2 YYDKDF (reference sequence). For the CDR3, the DNA is TGTGCCACCAGCAGAGAGTTGACATCGGCAGAGACCCAGTACTTC. This codes for CATSRELTSAETQYF.